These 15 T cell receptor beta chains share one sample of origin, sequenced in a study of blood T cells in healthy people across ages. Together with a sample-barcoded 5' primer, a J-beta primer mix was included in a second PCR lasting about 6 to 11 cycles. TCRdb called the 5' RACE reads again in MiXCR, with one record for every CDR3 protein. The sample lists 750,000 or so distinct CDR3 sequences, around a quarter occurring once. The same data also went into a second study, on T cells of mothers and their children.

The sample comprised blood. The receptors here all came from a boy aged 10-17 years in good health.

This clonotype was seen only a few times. The CDR3 DNA is TGTGCCAGCAATAGAATCGGAGGGGACACTGAAGCTTTCTTT. It codes for CASNRIGGDTEAFF. This rearrangement joins TRBV6-2 or TRBV6-3 to TRBJ1-1; TRBD1 is a possible D gene (5 bases). This CDR3 has 14 amino acids. Germline assignment: CDR1 MNHEY and CDR2 SVGEGT. V dropped 7 bases and J dropped 3 bases, with 15 bases sitting between them.

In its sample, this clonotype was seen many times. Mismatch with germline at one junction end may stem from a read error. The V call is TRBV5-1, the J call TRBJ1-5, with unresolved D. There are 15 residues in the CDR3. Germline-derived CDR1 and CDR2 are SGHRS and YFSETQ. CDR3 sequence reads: CASSLGGEGNQPQHF. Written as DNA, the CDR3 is TGTGCCAGCAGTTTAGGCGGGGAGGGCAATCAGCCCCAGCATTTT.

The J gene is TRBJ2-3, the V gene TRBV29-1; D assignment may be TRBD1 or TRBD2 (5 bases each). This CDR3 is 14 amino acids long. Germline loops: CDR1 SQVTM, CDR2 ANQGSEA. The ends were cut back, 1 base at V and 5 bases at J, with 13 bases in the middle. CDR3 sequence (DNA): TGCAGCGTTGAAGGTCGTCAGGGACGAGATACGCAGTATTTT. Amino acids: CSVEGRQGRDTQYF.

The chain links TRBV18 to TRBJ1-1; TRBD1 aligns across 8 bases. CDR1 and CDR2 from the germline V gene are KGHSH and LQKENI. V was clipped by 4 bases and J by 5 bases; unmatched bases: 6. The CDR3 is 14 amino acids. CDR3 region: CASSQDRAGTEAFF. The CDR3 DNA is TGTGCCAGCTCACAGGACAGGGCGGGTACTGAAGCTTTCTTT.

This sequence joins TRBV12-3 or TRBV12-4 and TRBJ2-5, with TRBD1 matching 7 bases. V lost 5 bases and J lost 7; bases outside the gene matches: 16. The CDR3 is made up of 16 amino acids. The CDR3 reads CASSPYGTEQVGTQYF. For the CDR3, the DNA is TGTGCCAGCAGTCCATATGGGACAGAGCAGGTCGGGACCCAGTACTTC.

CDR3 in amino acids: CSAREVGHYATNEKLFF. DNA for the CDR3: TGCAGTGCTAGAGAGGTTGGGCACTACGCAACTAATGAAAAACTGTTTTTT. The rearrangement uses TRBV20-1 and TRBJ1-4, with D unresolved. The CDR3 has 17 amino acids. Germline assignment: CDR1 DFQATT and CDR2 SNEGSKA (reference sequence). V lost 0 bases and J 0 bases, leaving 14 bases between the germline ends.

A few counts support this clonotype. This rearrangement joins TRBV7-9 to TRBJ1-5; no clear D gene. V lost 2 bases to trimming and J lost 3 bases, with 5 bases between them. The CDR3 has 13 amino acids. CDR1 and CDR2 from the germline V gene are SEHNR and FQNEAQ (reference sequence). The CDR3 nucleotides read TGTGCCAGCAGCTTAAGTATCAATCAGCCCCAGCATTTT. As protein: CASSLSINQPQHF.

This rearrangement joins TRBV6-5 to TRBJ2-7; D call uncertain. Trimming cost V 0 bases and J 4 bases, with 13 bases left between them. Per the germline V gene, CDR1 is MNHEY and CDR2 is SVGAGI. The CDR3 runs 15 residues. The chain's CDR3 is CASSYSTSNIYEQYF. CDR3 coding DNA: TGTGCCAGCAGTTACTCGACATCTAACATTTACGAGCAGTACTTC.

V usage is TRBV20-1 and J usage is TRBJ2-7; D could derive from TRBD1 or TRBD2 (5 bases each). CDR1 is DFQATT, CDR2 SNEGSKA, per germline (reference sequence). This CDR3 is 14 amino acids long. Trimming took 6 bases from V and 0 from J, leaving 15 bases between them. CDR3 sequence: CSAQIGTNSYEQYF. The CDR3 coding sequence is TGCAGTGCCCAAATCGGGACGAACTCCTACGAGCAGTACTTC.

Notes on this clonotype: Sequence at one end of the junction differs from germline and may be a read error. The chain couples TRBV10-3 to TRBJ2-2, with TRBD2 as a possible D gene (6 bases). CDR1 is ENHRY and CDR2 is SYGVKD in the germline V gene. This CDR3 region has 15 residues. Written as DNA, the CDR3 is TGTGCCATCAGCCCCGGGACCCCTCCGGGCGGGGAGCTGGTTTTT. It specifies CAISPGTPPGGELVF.

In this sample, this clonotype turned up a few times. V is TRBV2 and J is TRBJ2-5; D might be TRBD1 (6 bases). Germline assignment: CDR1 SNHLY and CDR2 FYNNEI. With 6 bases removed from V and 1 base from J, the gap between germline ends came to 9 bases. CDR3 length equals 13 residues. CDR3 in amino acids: CASRWDTQETQYF. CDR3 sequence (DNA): TGTGCCAGCAGATGGGACACCCAAGAGACCCAGTACTTC.

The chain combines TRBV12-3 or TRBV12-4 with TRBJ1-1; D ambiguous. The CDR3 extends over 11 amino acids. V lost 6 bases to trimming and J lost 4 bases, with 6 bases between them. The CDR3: CASSRATEAFF. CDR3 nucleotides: TGTGCCAGCAGCCGTGCCACTGAAGCTTTCTTT.

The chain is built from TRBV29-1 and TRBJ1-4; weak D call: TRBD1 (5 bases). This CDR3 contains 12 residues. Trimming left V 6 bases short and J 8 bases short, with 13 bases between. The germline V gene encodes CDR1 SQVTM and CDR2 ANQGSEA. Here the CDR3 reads CSVQLDSEKLFF. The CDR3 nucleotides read TGCAGCGTACAACTCGACAGCGAAAAACTGTTTTTT.

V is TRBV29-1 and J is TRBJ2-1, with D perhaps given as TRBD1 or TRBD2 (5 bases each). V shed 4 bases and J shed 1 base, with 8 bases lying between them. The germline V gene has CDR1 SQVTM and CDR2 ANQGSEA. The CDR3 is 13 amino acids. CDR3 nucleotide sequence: TGCAGCGTTGCAGGGACGTCCTACAATGAGCAGTTCTTC. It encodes CSVAGTSYNEQFF.

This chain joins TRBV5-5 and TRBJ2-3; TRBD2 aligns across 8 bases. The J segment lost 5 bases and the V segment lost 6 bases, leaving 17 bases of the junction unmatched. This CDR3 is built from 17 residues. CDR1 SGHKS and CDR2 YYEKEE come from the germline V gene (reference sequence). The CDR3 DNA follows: TGTGCCAGCATGCGAGCGGGGGCCCTAGGATACGTAGATACGCAGTATTTT. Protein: CASMRAGALGYVDTQYF.